This TCR beta chain was captured by sequencing in a study of T-cell reconstitution after alpha-beta-depleted transplantation in children. Construction of the TCRbeta library involved unique molecular identifiers. MiXCR, run by TCRdb on the PCR reads, gives a single entry per CDR3 protein. Found here are 200,000 to 250,000 distinct CDR3 sequences, about 12% of them singletons; the top ten hold about 2.6%. For this clonotype: One base away lies a much larger clone, so this may be a sequencing read error.

Germline assignment: CDR1 MNHEY and CDR2 SMNVEV (reference sequence). Trimming cost V 8 bases and J 3 bases, with 11 bases left between them. This CDR3 comprises 12 residues. The receptor comes from a human donor who donated a stem cell graft to a child with acute lymphoblastic leukemia. The chain has TRBV27 and TRBJ2-7; D is possibly TRBD1 (6 bases). The input for sequencing was PBMCs from the stem cell graft donor, taken from the stem cell graft. The DNA for the CDR3 is TGTGCCAGCGGATCAGGGGTCTACGAGCAGTACTTC. This codes for CASGSGVYEQYF.